Following are 6 T cell receptor beta chains from one sample sequenced in a study of blood T cell repertoires in COVID-19. The protocol was immunoSEQ multiplex PCR, while the TCRdb copy is restricted to in-frame clones and leaves out a portion. In the table there are about 230,000 clones, 80% to 90% of which are singletons. Material: peripheral blood. The receptor source for this set is a man in his forties or fifties with COVID-19, enrolled during active disease.

This rearrangement joins TRBV12-5 to TRBJ2-3; TRBD2 matches 14 bases. The CDR3 has 18 residues. V shed 5 bases and J 1 base; nucleotides not matched to a gene: 8. Germline CDR1 is LGHNT and CDR2 is FRNRAP. In DNA form, the CDR3 reads TGTGCTAGTGGTCCCGGGACTAGCGGGAGTGTAGGCACAGATACGCAGTATTTT. Translation gives CASGPGTSGSVGTDTQYF.

This sequence joins TRBV5-4 and TRBJ1-1, with 9 bases fitting TRBD1. The ends lost 3 bases at V and 1 base at J; junction bases unmatched: 1. The CDR3 is made up of 14 amino acids. Per the germline V gene, CDR1 is SGHNT and CDR2 is YYREEE (reference sequence). CDR3 in amino acids: CASSSGQGNTEAFF. CDR3 nucleotides: TGTGCCAGCAGCTCGGGACAGGGGAACACTGAAGCTTTCTTT. Complete variable domain (other parts from reference TRBV5-4 and TRBJ1-1): ETGVTQSPTHLIKTRGQQVTLRCSSQSGHNTVSWYQQALGQGPQFIFQYYREEENGRGNFPPRFSGLQFPNYSSELNVNALELDDSALYLCASSSGQGNTEAFFGQGTRLTVV.

The J gene is TRBJ1-5, the V gene TRBV19; 8 nucleotides align to TRBD1. After removal of 7 bases from V and 7 bases from J, the junction contained 15 bases not matched to a gene. The CDR3 totals 16 residues. Germline V lookup: CDR1 LNHDA, CDR2 SQIVND (reference sequence). The CDR3 DNA is TGTGCCAGTACCCAAAACGGACAGGGCAGTTGGCAGCCCCAGCATTTT. It translates to CASTQNGQGSWQPQHF.

This chain uses TRBV18 with TRBJ1-2; a weak D match, TRBD1 (5 bases). Germline CDR1 reads KGHSH; CDR2 reads LQKENI. The V end lost 3 bases, the J end lost 2 bases, and 10 bases lay between the germline ends. This CDR3 is 14 amino acids long. The CDR3 DNA reads as TGTGCCAGCTCACCGACAGCCTCCAACTATGGCTACACCTTC. This translates into CASSPTASNYGYTF.

V and J are TRBV18 and TRBJ2-2, with 12 bases matching TRBD1. CDR1 is KGHSH and CDR2 is LQKENI in the germline V gene. The CDR3 is made up of 16 amino acids. V shed 3 bases, J shed 4 bases, and the junction held 3 bases outside the gene matches. For the CDR3, the DNA is TGTGCCAGCTCACCCGGGACAGGGGGCCGCACCGGGGAGCTGTTTTTT. Encoded protein: CASSPGTGGRTGELFF.

The rearrangement links TRBV7-2 to TRBJ2-1, with D possibly TRBD2 on 5 matching bases. Germline V gene sequence: CDR1 SGHTA, CDR2 FQGNSA. The CDR3 is 17 amino acids. Trimming removed 0 bases from V and 3 bases from J, with 15 bases in between. CDR3 amino acids: CASSLALTRTNYNEQFF. The CDR3 coding sequence is TGTGCCAGCAGCTTAGCCCTTACTAGGACCAACTACAATGAGCAGTTCTTC.